This is a list of T cell receptor beta chains from one sample in a study of blood T cell repertoires in COVID-19. Sequencing was performed with immunoSEQ multiplex PCR; in TCRdb, only in-frame clones are kept and a portion is missing. This table has approximately 97,000 clones, around 80% appearing once. Material for sequencing was peripheral blood. These receptors all come from a man aged 55-75 years with active or convalescent COVID-19. Each CDR3 is given with its conserved first and last residue. The D gene is left open where the match is weak. Rows give clone size only sometimes, using once, few, many, or a class for an expanded clone.

V,size,J,D,DNA,CDR3
TRBV29-1,.,TRBJ2-3,TRBD2,TGCAGCGTTGAAGCCCTAGCGGCTAGCACAGATACGCAGTATTTT,CSVEALAASTDTQYF
TRBV5-6,.,TRBJ2-7,.,TGTGCCAGCAGCTTGGGAGTGGAGGGACTGAGTGACGAGCAGTACTTC,CASSLGVEGLSDEQYF
TRBV14,.,TRBJ2-5,TRBD1,TGTGCCAGCAGCCGGCTTCGGGGACAGCAAGAGACCCAGTACTTC,CASSRLRGQQETQYF
TRBV19,.,TRBJ2-7,.,TGTGCCAGTAGTATGAGGCAGGGCGGCGACGAGCAGTACTTC,CASSMRQGGDEQYF
TRBV27,.,TRBJ2-5,TRBD2,TGTGCCAGCAGTTTTAGGGGAGGGGAGACCCAGTACTTC,CASSFRGGETQYF
TRBV11-2,.,TRBJ1-6,.,TGTGCCAGCAGCTTAGACGGCAGAGGATATAATTCACCCCTCCACTTT,CASSLDGRGYNSPLHF
TRBV30,.,TRBJ1-1,TRBD1,TGTTCGGGCAGGGGGCTCAACACTGAAGCTTTCTTT,CSGRGLNTEAFF
TRBV24-1,.,TRBJ2-7,.,TGTGCCATTAGGGGGGGGGAGCAGTACTTC,CAIRGGEQYF
TRBV7-2,many,TRBJ2-5,.,TGTGCCAGCAGCACCTGGAGGCAAGAGACCCAGTACTTC,CASSTWRQETQYF
TRBV19,.,TRBJ1-1,TRBD1,TGTGCCAGTAGCTTCAGAGGGGACAGGGGGGGCACTGAAGCTTTCTTT,CASSFRGDRGGTEAFF
TRBV7-3,.,TRBJ1-4,TRBD1,TGTGCCAGCAGCCCTCGGACAGGGAGAACTGCAACTAATGAAAAACTGTTTTTT,CASSPRTGRTATNEKLFF
TRBV6-5,once,TRBJ2-2,TRBD2,TGTGCCAGCAGTACGGGAGGAGCGAACACCGGGGAGCTGTTTTTT,CASSTGGANTGELFF
TRBV7-8,.,TRBJ2-1,TRBD2,TGTGCCAGCAGCTTCGGAGCGGGGGCAGAGCAGTTCTTC,CASSFGAGAEQFF
TRBV24-1,.,TRBJ2-1,.,TGTGCCACCAGTGATTTTAGGGGTGAGCAGTTCTTC,CATSDFRGEQFF
TRBV24-1,once,TRBJ1-5,.,TGTGCCACCGGCCGAGGAAGCAATCAGCCCCAGCATTTT,CATGRGSNQPQHF
TRBV18,few,TRBJ2-7,TRBD1,TGTGCCAGCTCACCTCGGACAGGGGTTAGCTTTGGCGAGCAGTACTTC,CASSPRTGVSFGEQYF
TRBV11-2,once,TRBJ1-2,.,TGTGCCAGCAGCATCGGGACATCTTATGGCTACACCTTC,CASSIGTSYGYTF
TRBV6-2/TRBV6-3,.,TRBJ2-1,.,TGTGCCAGCAGCGGCGGGACTTTTTCCTACAATGAGCAGTTCTTC,CASSGGTFSYNEQFF
TRBV28,.,TRBJ1-1,TRBD1,TGTGCCAGCAGCTCCGGGACAGGGGAGCTAATTGAAGCTTTCTTT,CASSSGTGELIEAFF
TRBV7-2,.,TRBJ1-6,.,TGTGCCAGCAGCCTACAAGCGCCCCTCTATAATTCACCCCTCCACTTT,CASSLQAPLYNSPLHF
TRBV5-1,.,TRBJ2-1,TRBD2,TGCGCCAGCAGCCTATCTGCGGGAGGGCCGAGTGAGCAGTTCTTC,CASSLSAGGPSEQFF
TRBV6-5,.,TRBJ1-2,TRBD1,TGTGCCAGCAGGTTACAGGGGGGCTATGGCTACACCTTC,CASRLQGGYGYTF
TRBV7-7,.,TRBJ2-1,TRBD1,TGTGCCAGCAGCCCCCGGACAGGGTCCAGTGAGCAGTTCTTC,CASSPRTGSSEQFF